This T cell receptor beta chain was observed in a study of blood T cell repertoires in COVID-19. Whole-study context: COVID-19 samples from acute and convalescent phases originated in the United States, Italy and Spain.

Germline V gene lookup returns CDR1 WSHSY and CDR2 SAAADI. Trimming at V came to 7 bases and at J to 1 base, leaving 5 bases not matched to a gene. The CDR3 is 14 residues long. As handled by the study authors: Amplification of reference gene primers was used by the study to estimate nucleated cell counts. Some clones are missing from TCRdb's copy, which holds only in-frame ones; the method was immunoSEQ multiplex PCR. That table gives V, J and clone size, and the DNA gave D and trimming. The data contain 100,000 to 120,000 clones, 76% of them singletons. This chain uses TRBV10-2 with TRBJ2-3; 7 bases are shared with TRBD2. This receptor was obtained from a woman older than 75 with acute or convalescent COVID-19. Material: peripheral blood. The CDR3 DNA follows: TGCGCCAGCACCGGACTAGGGCGCACAGATACGCAGTATTTT. This encodes CASTGLGRTDTQYF.